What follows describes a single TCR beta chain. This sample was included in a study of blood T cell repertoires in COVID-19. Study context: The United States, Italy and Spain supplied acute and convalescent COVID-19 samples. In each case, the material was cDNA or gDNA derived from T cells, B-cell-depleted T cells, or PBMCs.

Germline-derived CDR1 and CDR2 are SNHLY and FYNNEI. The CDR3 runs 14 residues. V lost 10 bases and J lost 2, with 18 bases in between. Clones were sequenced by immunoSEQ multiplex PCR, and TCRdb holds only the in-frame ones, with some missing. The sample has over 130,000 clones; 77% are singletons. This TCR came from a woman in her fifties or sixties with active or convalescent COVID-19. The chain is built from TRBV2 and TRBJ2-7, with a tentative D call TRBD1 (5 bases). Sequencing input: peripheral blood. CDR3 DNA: TGTGCCATACAAAGACAGAGACAACCCTACGAGCAGTACTTC. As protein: CAIQRQRQPYEQYF.